Each of the 23 T cell receptor beta chains below was sequenced from the same sample in a study of blood T cell repertoires in COVID-19. Produced via immunoSEQ multiplex PCR; TCRdb's table is partial and in-frame only. The sample gives over 200,000 clones, roughly 90% of which show up once; 2.7% is in the top ten. The sample taken for sequencing was peripheral blood. The source of these receptors is a woman aged 55-70 years with acute or convalescent COVID-19.

This chain joins TRBV29-1 and TRBJ2-1, with TRBD1 matching 8 bases. Looked up from germline, CDR1 is SQVTM and CDR2 is ANQGSEA. CDR3 length equals 17 residues. The V segment lost 5 bases and the J segment 5 bases; nucleotides outside the gene matches: 17. In nucleotides, the CDR3 is TGCAGCGTTACGAAACTTCAGGGGGCCCTCCCACACAATGAGCAGTTCTTC. Protein: CSVTKLQGALPHNEQFF.

The J gene is TRBJ2-7, the V gene TRBV7-2, with 11 bases fitting TRBD2. The CDR3 contains 16 residues. Looked up from germline, CDR1 is SGHTA and CDR2 is FQGNSA. Germline trimming cut 2 bases from V and 5 bases from J; bases unmatched to any gene: 8. CDR3 nucleotides: TGTGCCAGCAGCTTACTAGCGGGAGGAGGCGAAAACGAGCAGTACTTC. Its translation: CASSLLAGGGENEQYF.

For the CDR3, the DNA is TGCAGTGCTAGTTATCCGAAAAAGAGCTACGAGCAGTACTTC. The encoded protein is CSASYPKKSYEQYF. The J gene is TRBJ2-7, the V gene TRBV20-1, with D unclear. Trimming removed 3 bases from V and 3 bases from J, with 15 bases in between. The germline V gene has CDR1 DFQATT and CDR2 SNEGSKA (reference sequence). CDR3 size: 14 residues.

The V call is TRBV5-4, the J call TRBJ1-4; possibly TRBD1 for D (5 bases). Trimming removed 0 bases at V and 10 bases at J, with 16 bases between. Germline values: CDR1 SGHNT, CDR2 YYREEE (reference sequence). This CDR3 has 15 residues. The chain's CDR3 is CASSLAAAGFGKLFF. Here the CDR3 DNA reads TGTGCCAGCAGCTTGGCGGCGGCAGGGTTCGGAAAACTGTTTTTT.

This clone has only one observation. The gene calls are TRBV30 and TRBJ1-2, with D possibly matching TRBD1 (6 bases). The CDR3 is made up of 15 amino acids. The V and J ends lost 3 bases and 5 bases respectively, with 19 bases between them. Germline CDR1 and CDR2: GTSNPN and SVGIG (reference sequence). The CDR3 spells CAWRGGAKEVYGYTF. The CDR3 coding sequence is TGTGCCTGGAGAGGGGGGGCAAAGGAAGTTTATGGCTACACCTTC.

This clone was observed a single time. The J gene is TRBJ1-2, the V gene TRBV30; maybe TRBD1 (5 bases). The CDR3 is made up of 12 amino acids. The V end was cut by 3 bases, the J end by 4 bases, with 9 bases between. Germline CDR1 GTSNPN, CDR2 SVGIG (reference sequence). CDR3 in DNA: TGTGCCTGGAGCTGGGGACTCTATGGCTACACCTTC. Its translation: CAWSWGLYGYTF.

The sample holds one count of this clone. V and J are TRBV19 and TRBJ1-3; tentative D call: TRBD1 (5 bases). V gave up 1 base and J gave up 0 bases, with 16 bases separating them. The CDR3 is 18 residues long. Germline CDR1 LNHDA, CDR2 SQIVND (reference sequence). CDR3 protein: CASSIGPRQRLSGNTIYF. The CDR3 coding sequence is TGTGCCAGTAGTATAGGTCCGCGACAGCGACTCTCTGGAAACACCATATATTTT. Filled out from reference TRBV19 and TRBJ1-3, the complete variable domain reads DGGITQSPKYLFRKEGQNVTLSCEQNLNHDAMYWYRQDPGQGLRLIYYSQIVNDFQKGDIAEGYSVSREKKESFPLTVTSAQKNPTAFYLCASSIGPRQRLSGNTIYFGEGSWLTVV.

The V and J genes are TRBV2 and TRBJ1-5, with 7 bases fitting TRBD1. Germline loops: CDR1 SNHLY, CDR2 FYNNEI. The CDR3 has 18 residues. After removal of 7 bases from V and 3 bases from J, the junction contained 18 bases not matched to a gene. CDR3 sequence: CASNLPGQLTLVNQPQHF. The CDR3 nucleotides are TGTGCCAGCAATCTGCCGGGACAGCTTACCCTGGTCAATCAGCCCCAGCATTTT.

This sequence joins TRBV5-1 and TRBJ2-1; the match to TRBD1 covers 8 bases. V was pared by 0 bases and J by 7 bases, with 9 bases of the junction left unmatched. Germline V gene sequence: CDR1 SGHRS, CDR2 YFSETQ. The CDR3 has 16 amino acids. The CDR3 DNA reads TGCGCCAGCAGCTTGGCTGACAGGGGAGGAATAAATGAGCAGTTCTTC. Its protein is CASSLADRGGINEQFF.

V gene TRBV6-5 combines with J gene TRBJ1-2, with D hard to call. This CDR3 spans 13 amino acids. Germline loops: CDR1 MNHEY, CDR2 SVGAGI. Trimming cost V 3 bases and J 4 bases, with 9 bases left between them. This chain's CDR3 is CASSYGRSYGYTF. The CDR3 DNA follows: TGTGCCAGCAGTTATGGAAGGAGCTATGGCTACACCTTC.

This clone was seen only a few times. CDR3 nucleotide sequence: TGTGCCAGCACCCAGGGACAGGGGATAAGGGAGCAGTACTTC. This sequence encodes CASTQGQGIREQYF. The genes are TRBV7-8 and TRBJ2-7; 10 bases fit TRBD1. There are 14 residues in the CDR3. The junction had 10 bases not matched to a gene; V was cut back by 7 bases and J by 7 bases. Germline V gene sequence: CDR1 SGHVS, CDR2 FQNEAQ.

This chain links TRBV18 with TRBJ1-1, with D possibly TRBD1 on 5 matching bases. The CDR3 length is 14 residues. Germline CDR1 reads KGHSH; CDR2 reads LQKENI. The V end lost 6 bases, the J end lost 5 bases, and 16 bases lay between the germline ends. DNA for the CDR3: TGTGCCAGCTCCGAGGGGAGGGGAAGGACTGAAGCTTTCTTT. Translation gives CASSEGRGRTEAFF.

This CDR3 is CASRARDRLSNQPQHF. In nucleotides, the CDR3 is TGTGCCAGCAGGGCCCGGGACAGACTTAGCAATCAGCCCCAGCATTTT. The chain uses TRBV2 and TRBJ1-5; 7 positions match TRBD1. The CDR3 runs 16 residues. Unmatched junction bases numbered 8, after V lost 6 bases and J lost 0 bases. CDR1 is SNHLY, CDR2 FYNNEI, per germline.

The chain links TRBV7-3 to TRBJ2-1; maybe TRBD2 (5 bases). V lost 3 bases to trimming and J lost 4 bases, with 13 bases between them. CDR3 size: 15 residues. CDR1 is SGHTA, CDR2 FQGTGA, per germline. The DNA for the CDR3 is TGTGCCAGCAGCTTCCGGGCTCGGGATTACAATGAGCAGTTCTTC. Residues: CASSFRARDYNEQFF.

The V call is TRBV4-2, the J call TRBJ2-1; 10 bases are a match to TRBD2. Losses at the gene ends were 0 bases for V and 11 bases for J; bases not matched to a gene: 4. The V gene's germline CDR1 is LGHNA and CDR2 YNFKEQ. The CDR3 runs 14 residues. The CDR3 region has the DNA TGTGCCAGCAGCCAAGACATTAGCGGGGGGAAGCAGTTCTTC. Translated, it gives CASSQDISGGKQFF.

On this clone: At the DNA level, this CDR3 is encoded by other sequences in the same sample as well. The chain combines TRBV3-1 (or the pseudogene TRBV3-2) with TRBJ2-7; TRBD2 matches at 12 bases. With V trimmed by 1 base and J by 7 bases, 14 bases remained unmatched. CDR3 size: 18 residues. Germline CDR1 LGHDT, CDR2 YNNKEL (reference sequence). This CDR3 is CASSQVGGASGRAGEQYF. The CDR3 bases are TGTGCCAGCAGCCAAGTGGGGGGGGCTAGCGGGAGGGCCGGGGAGCAGTACTTC.

V gene TRBV5-5 combines with J gene TRBJ1-4; 7 nucleotides match TRBD1. The CDR3 loop spans 16 amino acids. Germline V gene sequence: CDR1 SGHKS, CDR2 YYEKEE (reference sequence). Losses at the gene ends were 4 bases for V and 5 bases for J; bases not matched to a gene: 11. CDR3 in amino acids: CASSQKGTALNEKLFF. In DNA form, the CDR3 reads TGTGCCAGCAGCCAGAAAGGGACAGCGTTAAATGAAAAACTGTTTTTT.

A few counts support this clone. The chain uses TRBV18 and TRBJ1-1; D is uncertain. The CDR3 has 14 amino acids. Germline loops: CDR1 KGHSH, CDR2 LQKENI. V was cut by 6 bases and J by 1 base, with 12 bases left in between. CDR3 nucleotide sequence: TGTGCCAGCTCCCTGGAAGGAGGGAACACTGAAGCTTTCTTT. This codes for CASSLEGGNTEAFF. Full variable domain (missing parts from reference TRBV18 and TRBJ1-1): NAGVMQNPRHLVRRRGQEARLRCSPMKGHSHVYWYRQLPEEGLKFMVYLQKENIIDESGMPKERFSAEFPKEGPSILRIQQVVRGDSAAYFCASSLEGGNTEAFFGQGTRLTVV.

The V call is TRBV12-5, the J call TRBJ2-5; 7 bases map to TRBD1. This CDR3 is 15 amino acids long. Germline V gene sequence: CDR1 LGHNT, CDR2 FRNRAP. The ends lost 4 bases at V and 4 bases at J; junction bases unmatched: 9. The CDR3 protein is CASGSGQAGRETQYF. In nucleotides, the CDR3 is TGTGCTAGTGGTTCCGGACAGGCCGGAAGAGAGACCCAGTACTTC.

The chain has TRBV5-6 and TRBJ2-7; TRBD1 agrees at 7 bases. CDR1 and CDR2 (germline): SGHDT, YYEEEE. The CDR3 has 15 amino acids. J was trimmed by 1 base and V by 4 bases; bases with no gene match: 8. Here the CDR3 reads CASSPARGLSYEQYF. The CDR3 DNA reads TGTGCCAGCAGCCCCGCCAGGGGGTTGTCCTACGAGCAGTACTTC. Drawing the rest from reference TRBV5-6 and TRBJ2-7, the complete variable domain is DAGVTQSPTHLIKTRGQQVTLRCSPKSGHDTVSWYQQALGQGPQFIFQYYEEEERQRGNFPDRFSGHQFPNYSSELNVNALLLGDSALYLCASSPARGLSYEQYFGPGTRLTVT.

V and J are TRBV28 and TRBJ1-4; 11 bases match TRBD1. Germline lookup yields CDR1 MDHEN and CDR2 SYDVKM. The CDR3 is 14 residues long. With 4 bases clipped from V and 8 bases from J, the junction kept 3 bases outside the gene matches. The CDR3 DNA is TGTGCCAGCAGTTGGGGACAGGGGGTAGAAAAACTGTTTTTT. As protein: CASSWGQGVEKLFF.

The chain joins TRBV9 to TRBJ2-5, with D possibly TRBD2 on 5 matching bases. This CDR3 spans 13 amino acids. The germline V gene encodes CDR1 SGDLS and CDR2 YYNGEE. V lost 0 bases and J lost 5, with 8 bases in between. As DNA, the CDR3 is TGTGCCAGCAGCGTAGCTAGCCGCGAGACCCAGTACTTC. Protein: CASSVASRETQYF. The complete variable domain, with remaining parts taken from reference TRBV9 and TRBJ2-5, reads DSGVTQTPKHLITATGQRVTLRCSPRSGDLSVYWYQQSLDQGLQFLIQYYNGEERAKGNILERFSAQQFPDLHSELNLSSLELGDSALYFCASSVASRETQYFGPGTRLLVL.

J is TRBJ1-1 and V is TRBV9; possibly TRBD1 for D (5 bases). The CDR3 runs 16 residues. Germline CDR1 SGDLS, CDR2 YYNGEE. With 0 bases removed from V and 6 bases from J, the gap between germline ends came to 18 bases. The CDR3 sequence: CASSVGRGLGISEAFF. The CDR3 nucleotides are TGTGCCAGCAGCGTAGGAAGGGGTCTGGGGATCTCTGAAGCTTTCTTT.